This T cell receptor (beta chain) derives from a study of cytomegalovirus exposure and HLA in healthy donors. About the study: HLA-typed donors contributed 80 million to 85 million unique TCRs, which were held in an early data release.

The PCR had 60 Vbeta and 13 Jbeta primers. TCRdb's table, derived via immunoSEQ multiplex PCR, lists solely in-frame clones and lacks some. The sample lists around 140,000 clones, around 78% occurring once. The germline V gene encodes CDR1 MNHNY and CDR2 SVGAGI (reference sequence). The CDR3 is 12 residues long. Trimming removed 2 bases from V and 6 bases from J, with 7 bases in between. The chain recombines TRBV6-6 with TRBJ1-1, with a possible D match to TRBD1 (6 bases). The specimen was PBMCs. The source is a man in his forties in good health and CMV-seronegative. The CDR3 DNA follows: TGTGCCAGCAGTTACGAGGGGGCTGAAGCTTTCTTT. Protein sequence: CASSYEGAEAFF.